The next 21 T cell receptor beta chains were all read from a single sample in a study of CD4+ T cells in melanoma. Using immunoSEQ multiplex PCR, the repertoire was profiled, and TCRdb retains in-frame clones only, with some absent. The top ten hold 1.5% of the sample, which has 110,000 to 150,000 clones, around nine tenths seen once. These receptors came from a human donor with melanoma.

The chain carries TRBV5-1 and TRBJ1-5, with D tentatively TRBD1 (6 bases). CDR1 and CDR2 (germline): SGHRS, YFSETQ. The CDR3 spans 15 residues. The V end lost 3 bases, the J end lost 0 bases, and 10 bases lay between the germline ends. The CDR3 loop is CASSSTGDSNQPQHF. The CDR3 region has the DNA TGCGCCAGCAGCTCGACAGGAGATAGCAATCAGCCCCAGCATTTT.

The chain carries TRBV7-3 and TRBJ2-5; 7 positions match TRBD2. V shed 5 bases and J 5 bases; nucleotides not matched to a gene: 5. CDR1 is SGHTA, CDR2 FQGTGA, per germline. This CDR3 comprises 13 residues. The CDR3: CASSAGVGETQYF. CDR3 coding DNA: TGTGCCAGCAGCGCGGGGGTCGGGGAGACCCAGTACTTC.

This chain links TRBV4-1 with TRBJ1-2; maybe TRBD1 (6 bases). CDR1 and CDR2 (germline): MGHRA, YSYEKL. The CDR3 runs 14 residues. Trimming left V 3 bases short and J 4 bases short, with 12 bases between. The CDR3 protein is CASSQEQGSYGYTF. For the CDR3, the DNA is TGCGCCAGCAGCCAGGAACAGGGTAGCTATGGCTACACCTTC.

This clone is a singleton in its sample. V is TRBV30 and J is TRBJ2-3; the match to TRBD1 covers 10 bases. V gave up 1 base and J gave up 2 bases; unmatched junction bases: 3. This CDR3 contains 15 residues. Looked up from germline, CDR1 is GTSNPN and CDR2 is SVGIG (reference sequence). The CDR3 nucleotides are TGTGCCTGGAGTGCGGACAGGGGGAACACAGATACGCAGTATTTT. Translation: CAWSADRGNTDTQYF.

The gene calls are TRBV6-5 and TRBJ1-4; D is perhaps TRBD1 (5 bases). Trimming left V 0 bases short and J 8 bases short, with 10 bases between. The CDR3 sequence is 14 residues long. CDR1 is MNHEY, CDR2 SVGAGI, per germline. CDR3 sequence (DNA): TGTGCCAGCAGTTACTCCAGGGACGGCGAAAAACTGTTTTTT. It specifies CASSYSRDGEKLFF.

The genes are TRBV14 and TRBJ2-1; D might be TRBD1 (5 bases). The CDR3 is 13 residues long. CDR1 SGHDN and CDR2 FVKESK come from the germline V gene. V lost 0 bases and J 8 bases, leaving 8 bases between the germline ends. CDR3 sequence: CASSQDQGDEQFF. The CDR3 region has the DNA TGTGCCAGCAGCCAAGATCAAGGGGATGAGCAGTTCTTC.

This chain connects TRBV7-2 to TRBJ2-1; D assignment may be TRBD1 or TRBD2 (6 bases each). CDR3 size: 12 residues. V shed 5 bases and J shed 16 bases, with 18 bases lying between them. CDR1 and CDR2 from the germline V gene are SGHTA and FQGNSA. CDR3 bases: TGTGCCAGCAGCCCGCGGGGACAAACCGTATTCTTC. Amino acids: CASSPRGQTVFF.

The CDR3 region is CASSPAGGRAFF. DNA for the CDR3: TGTGCCAGTAGTCCGGCGGGTGGACGAGCTTTCTTT. The chain carries TRBV19 and TRBJ1-1; no firm D call. In germline, CDR1 is LNHDA, CDR2 SQIVND (reference sequence). V lost 5 bases, J lost 10 bases, and 14 bases lay in between. The CDR3 length is 12 residues.

CDR3 DNA: TGTGCCAGCAAGGAGACTAGCGGCTACGAGCAGTACTTC. Amino acid sequence: CASKETSGYEQYF. The chain links TRBV7-9 to TRBJ2-7, with 9 bases identical to TRBD2. Germline lookup yields CDR1 SEHNR and CDR2 FQNEAQ (reference sequence). Trimming at V came to 7 bases and at J to 3 bases, leaving 4 bases not matched to a gene. The CDR3 is 13 residues long.

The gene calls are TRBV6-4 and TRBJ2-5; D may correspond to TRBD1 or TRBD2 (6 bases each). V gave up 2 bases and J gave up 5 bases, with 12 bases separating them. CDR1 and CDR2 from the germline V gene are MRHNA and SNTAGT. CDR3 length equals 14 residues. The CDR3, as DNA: TGTGCCAGCAGTGACAGAGGGGGGCCGGAGACCCAGTACTTC. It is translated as CASSDRGGPETQYF.

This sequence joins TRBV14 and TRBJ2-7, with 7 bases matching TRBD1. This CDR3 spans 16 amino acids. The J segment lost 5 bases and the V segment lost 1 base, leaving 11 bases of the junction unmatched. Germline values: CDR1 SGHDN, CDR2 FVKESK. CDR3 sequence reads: CASSQVAWTGEHEQYF. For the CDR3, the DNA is TGTGCCAGCAGCCAAGTTGCTTGGACAGGAGAGCACGAGCAGTACTTC. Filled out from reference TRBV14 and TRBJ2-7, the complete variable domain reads EAGVTQFPSHSVIEKGQTVTLRCDPISGHDNLYWYRRVMGKEIKFLLHFVKESKQDESGMPNNRFLAERTGGTYSTLKVQPAELEDSGVYFCASSQVAWTGEHEQYFGPGTRLTVT.

The CDR3 DNA reads as TGCGGAGTTGGGGTTGACTACGAGCAGTACTTC. Translating gives CGVGVDYEQYF. This chain connects TRBV20-1 to TRBJ2-7; D is unresolved. The CDR3 loop spans 11 amino acids. The germline gives CDR1 DFQATT, CDR2 SNEGSKA (reference sequence).

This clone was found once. The CDR3: CASSYSGLEGYTF. The CDR3 bases are TGTGCCAGCAGTTACTCAGGACTGGAGGGCTACACCTTC. The chain is built from TRBV6-5 and TRBJ1-2; D call uncertain. V was shortened by 0 bases and J by 8 bases, with 10 bases between the two germline ends. Germline-derived CDR1 and CDR2 are MNHEY and SVGAGI. The CDR3 has 13 amino acids.

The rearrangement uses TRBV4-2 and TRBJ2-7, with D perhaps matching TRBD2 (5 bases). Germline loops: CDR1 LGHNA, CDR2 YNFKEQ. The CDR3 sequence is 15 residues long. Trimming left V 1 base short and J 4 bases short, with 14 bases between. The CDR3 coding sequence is TGTGCCAGCAGCCAAGGGTTGGCCAGGAGGTACGAGCAGTACTTC. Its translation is CASSQGLARRYEQYF.

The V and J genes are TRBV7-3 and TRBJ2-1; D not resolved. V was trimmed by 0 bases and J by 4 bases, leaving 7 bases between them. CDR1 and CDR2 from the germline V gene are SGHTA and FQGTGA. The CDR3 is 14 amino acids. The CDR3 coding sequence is TGTGCCAGCAGCTTAACTACTAATTACAATGAGCAGTTCTTC. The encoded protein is CASSLTTNYNEQFF.

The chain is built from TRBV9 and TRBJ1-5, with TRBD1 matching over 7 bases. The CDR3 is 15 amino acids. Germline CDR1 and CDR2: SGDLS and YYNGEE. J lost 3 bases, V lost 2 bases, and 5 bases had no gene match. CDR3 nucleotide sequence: TGTGCCAGCAGCGTTGCAGGGGGGAACAATCAGCCCCAGCATTTT. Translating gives CASSVAGGNNQPQHF. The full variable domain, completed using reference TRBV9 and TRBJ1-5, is DSGVTQTPKHLITATGQRVTLRCSPRSGDLSVYWYQQSLDQGLQFLIQYYNGEERAKGNILERFSAQQFPDLHSELNLSSLELGDSALYFCASSVAGGNNQPQHFGDGTRLSIL.

The CDR3, as DNA: TGTGCCAGCAGTTTATCATTCATTACGAGTAACTATGGCTACACCTTC. This sequence encodes CASSLSFITSNYGYTF. The chain uses TRBV27 and TRBJ1-2, with D unclear. This CDR3 has 16 amino acids. Germline V gene lookup returns CDR1 MNHEY and CDR2 SMNVEV (reference sequence). Trimming cost V 0 bases and J 1 base, with 12 bases left between them.

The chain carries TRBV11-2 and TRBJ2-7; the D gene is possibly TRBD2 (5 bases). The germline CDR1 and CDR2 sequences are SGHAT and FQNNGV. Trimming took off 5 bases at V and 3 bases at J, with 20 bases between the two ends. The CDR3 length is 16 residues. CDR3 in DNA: TGTGCCAGCAGCCCTCCCCCCAAAGGACGGGACTACGAGCAGTACTTC. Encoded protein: CASSPPPKGRDYEQYF.

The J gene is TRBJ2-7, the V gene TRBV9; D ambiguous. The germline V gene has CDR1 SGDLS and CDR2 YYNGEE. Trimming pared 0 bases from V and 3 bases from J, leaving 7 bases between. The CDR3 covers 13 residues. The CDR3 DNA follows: TGTGCCAGCAGCGTAGACGGATACTACGAGCAGTACTTC. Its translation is CASSVDGYYEQYF.

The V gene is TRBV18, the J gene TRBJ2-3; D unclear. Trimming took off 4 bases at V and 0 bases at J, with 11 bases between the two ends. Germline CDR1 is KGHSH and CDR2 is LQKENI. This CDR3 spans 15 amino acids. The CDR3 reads CASSLAWGSTDTQYF. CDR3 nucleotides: TGTGCCAGCTCACTCGCGTGGGGAAGCACAGATACGCAGTATTTT.

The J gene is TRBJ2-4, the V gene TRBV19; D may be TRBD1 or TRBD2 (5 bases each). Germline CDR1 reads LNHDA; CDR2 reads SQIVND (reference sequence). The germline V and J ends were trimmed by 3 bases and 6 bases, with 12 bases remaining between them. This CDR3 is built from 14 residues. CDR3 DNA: TGTGCCAGTAGTATCGGGACCCCGGGAAACATTCAGTACTTC. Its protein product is CASSIGTPGNIQYF.